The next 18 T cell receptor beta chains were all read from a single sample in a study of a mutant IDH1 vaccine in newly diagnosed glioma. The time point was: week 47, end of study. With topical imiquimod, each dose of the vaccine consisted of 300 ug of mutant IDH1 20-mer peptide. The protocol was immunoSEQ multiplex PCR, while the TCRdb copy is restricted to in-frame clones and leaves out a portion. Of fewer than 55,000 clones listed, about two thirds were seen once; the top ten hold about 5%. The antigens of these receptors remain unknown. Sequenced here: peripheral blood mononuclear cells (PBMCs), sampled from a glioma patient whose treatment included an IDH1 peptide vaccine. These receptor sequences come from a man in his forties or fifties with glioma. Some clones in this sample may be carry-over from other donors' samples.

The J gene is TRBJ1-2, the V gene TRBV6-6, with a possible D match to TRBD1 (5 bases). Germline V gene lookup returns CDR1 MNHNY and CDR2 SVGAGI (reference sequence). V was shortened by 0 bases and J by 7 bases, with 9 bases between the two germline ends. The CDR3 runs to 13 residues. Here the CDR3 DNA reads TGTGCCAGCAGTTACTCGCAGGGCGGTGGCTACACCTTC. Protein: CASSYSQGGGYTF.

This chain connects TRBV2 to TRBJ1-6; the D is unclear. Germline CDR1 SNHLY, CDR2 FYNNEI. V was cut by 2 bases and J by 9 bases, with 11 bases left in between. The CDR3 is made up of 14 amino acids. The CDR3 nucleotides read TGTGCCAGCAGTGAAAGGGCCAGCGTTTCACCCCTCCACTTT. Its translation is CASSERASVSPLHF. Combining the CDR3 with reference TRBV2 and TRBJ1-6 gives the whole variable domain EPEVTQTPSHQVTQMGQEVILRCVPISNHLYFYWYRQILGQKVEFLVSFYNNEISEKSEIFDDQFSVERPDGSNFTLKIRSTKLEDSAMYFCASSERASVSPLHFGNGTRLTVT.

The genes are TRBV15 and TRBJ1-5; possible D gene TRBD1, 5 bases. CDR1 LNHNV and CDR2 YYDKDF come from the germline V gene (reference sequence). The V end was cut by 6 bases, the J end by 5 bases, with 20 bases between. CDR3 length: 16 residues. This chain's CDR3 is CATSVARWDFDQPQHF. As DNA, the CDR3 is TGTGCCACCAGTGTAGCCAGGTGGGACTTTGATCAGCCCCAGCATTTT.

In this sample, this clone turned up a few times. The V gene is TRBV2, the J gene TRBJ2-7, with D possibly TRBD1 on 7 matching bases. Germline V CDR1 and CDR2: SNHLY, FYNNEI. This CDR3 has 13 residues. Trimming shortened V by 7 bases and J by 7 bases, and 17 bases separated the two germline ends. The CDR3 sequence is CASTRRGRGEQYF. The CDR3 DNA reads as TGTGCCAGCACCCGTAGGGGGCGGGGTGAGCAGTACTTC.

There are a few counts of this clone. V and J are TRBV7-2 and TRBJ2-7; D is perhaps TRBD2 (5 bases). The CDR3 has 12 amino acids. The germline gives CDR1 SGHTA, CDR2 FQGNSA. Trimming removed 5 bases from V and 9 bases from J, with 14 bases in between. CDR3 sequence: CASSPASRGQYF. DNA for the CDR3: TGTGCCAGCAGCCCCGCCTCTCGGGGGCAGTACTTC.

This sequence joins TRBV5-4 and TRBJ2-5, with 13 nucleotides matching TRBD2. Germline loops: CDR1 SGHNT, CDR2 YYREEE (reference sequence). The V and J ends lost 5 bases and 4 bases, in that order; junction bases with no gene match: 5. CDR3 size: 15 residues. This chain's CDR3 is CASRTGLAGVETQYF. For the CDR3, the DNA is TGTGCCAGCAGAACAGGACTAGCGGGGGTAGAGACCCAGTACTTC.

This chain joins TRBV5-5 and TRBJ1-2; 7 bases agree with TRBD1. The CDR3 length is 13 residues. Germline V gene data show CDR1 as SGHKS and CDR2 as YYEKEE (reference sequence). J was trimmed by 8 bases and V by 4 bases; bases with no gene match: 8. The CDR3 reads CASSLAGTAGYTF. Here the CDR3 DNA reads TGTGCCAGCAGCCTGGCCGGGACAGCAGGCTACACCTTC.

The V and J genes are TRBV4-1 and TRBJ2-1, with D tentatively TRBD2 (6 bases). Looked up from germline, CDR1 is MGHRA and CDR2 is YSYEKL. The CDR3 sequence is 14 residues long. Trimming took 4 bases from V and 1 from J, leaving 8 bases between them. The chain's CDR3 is CASSRGLSYNEQFF. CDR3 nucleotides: TGCGCCAGCAGCCGGGGACTGTCCTACAATGAGCAGTTCTTC.

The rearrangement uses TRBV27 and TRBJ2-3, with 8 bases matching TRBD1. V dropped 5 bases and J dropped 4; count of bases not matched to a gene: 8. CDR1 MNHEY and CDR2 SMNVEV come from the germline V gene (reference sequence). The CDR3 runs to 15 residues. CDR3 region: CASSHGTGVADTQYF. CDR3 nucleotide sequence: TGTGCCAGCAGTCACGGGACAGGAGTCGCAGATACGCAGTATTTT.

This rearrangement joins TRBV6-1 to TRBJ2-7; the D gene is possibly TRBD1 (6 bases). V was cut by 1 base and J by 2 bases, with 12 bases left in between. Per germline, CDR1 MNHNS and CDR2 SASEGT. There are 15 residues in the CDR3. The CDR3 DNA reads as TGTGCCAGCAGTGAAGGGCAGGGGCCGCCCTACGAGCAGTACTTC. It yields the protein CASSEGQGPPYEQYF.

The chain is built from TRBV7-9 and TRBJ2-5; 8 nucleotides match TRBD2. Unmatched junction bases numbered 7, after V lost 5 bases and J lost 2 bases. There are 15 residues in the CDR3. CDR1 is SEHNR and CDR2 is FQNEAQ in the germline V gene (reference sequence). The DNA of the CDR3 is TGTGCCAGCAGCCCCATAGCGGGGACACAAGAGACCCAGTACTTC. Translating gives CASSPIAGTQETQYF.

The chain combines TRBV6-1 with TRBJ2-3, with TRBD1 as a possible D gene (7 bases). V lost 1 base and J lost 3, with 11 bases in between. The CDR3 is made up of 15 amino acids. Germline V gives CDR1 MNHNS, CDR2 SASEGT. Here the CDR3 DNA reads TGTGCCAGCAGTGAAGAGGCAGGGGGGACAGATACGCAGTATTTT. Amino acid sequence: CASSEEAGGTDTQYF.

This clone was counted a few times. In DNA, the CDR3 is TGTGCCAGTAGTGGACAGGGAAGCATCTATGGCTACACCTTC. It yields the protein CASSGQGSIYGYTF. V gene TRBV19 combines with J gene TRBJ1-2, with 8 nucleotides matching TRBD1. The CDR3 is made up of 14 amino acids. The junction had 6 bases not matched to a gene; V was cut back by 5 bases and J by 4 bases. In germline, CDR1 is LNHDA, CDR2 SQIVND (reference sequence).

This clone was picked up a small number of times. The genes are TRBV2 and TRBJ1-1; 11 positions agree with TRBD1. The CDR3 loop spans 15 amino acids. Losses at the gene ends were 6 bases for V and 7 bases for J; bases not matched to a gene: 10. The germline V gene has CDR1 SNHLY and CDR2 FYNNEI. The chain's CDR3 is CASRGGDRGIVEAFF. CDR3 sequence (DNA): TGTGCCAGCAGGGGGGGGGACAGGGGGATTGTTGAAGCTTTCTTT.

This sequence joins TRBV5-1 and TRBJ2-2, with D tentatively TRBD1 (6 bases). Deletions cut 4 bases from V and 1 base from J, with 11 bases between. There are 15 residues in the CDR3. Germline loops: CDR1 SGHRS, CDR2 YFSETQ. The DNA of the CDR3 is TGCGCCAGCAGCCCTATGACAGGGAACACCGGGGAGCTGTTTTTT. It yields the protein CASSPMTGNTGELFF.

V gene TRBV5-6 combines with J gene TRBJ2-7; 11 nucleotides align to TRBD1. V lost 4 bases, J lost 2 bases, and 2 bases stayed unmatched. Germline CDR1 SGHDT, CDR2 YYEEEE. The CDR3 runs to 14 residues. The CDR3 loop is CASSRGQGAYEQYF. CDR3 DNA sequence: TGTGCCAGCAGCCGGGGACAGGGGGCCTACGAGCAGTACTTC.

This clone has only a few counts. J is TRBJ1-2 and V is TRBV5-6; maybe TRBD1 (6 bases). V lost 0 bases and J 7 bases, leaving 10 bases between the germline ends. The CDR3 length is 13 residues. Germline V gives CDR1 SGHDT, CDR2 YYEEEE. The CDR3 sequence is CASSLGGGSGYTF. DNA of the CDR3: TGTGCCAGCAGCTTGGGAGGGGGTTCTGGCTACACCTTC.

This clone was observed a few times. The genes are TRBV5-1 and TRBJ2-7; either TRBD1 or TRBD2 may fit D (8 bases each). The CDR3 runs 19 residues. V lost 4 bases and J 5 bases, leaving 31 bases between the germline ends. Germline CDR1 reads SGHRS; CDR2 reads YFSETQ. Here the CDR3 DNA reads TGCGCCAGCAGCCTCGGACAGGGAAGCGGGGGTCTAGGGTCTGACGAGCAGTACTTC. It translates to CASSLGQGSGGLGSDEQYF.